This is a list of T cell receptor beta chains from one sample in a study of blood T cell repertoires in COVID-19. Sequenced by immunoSEQ multiplex PCR; TCRdb stores in-frame clones only, minus some. The sample lists approximately 230,000 clones, roughly 80% occurring once. Sequencing used peripheral blood. The receptors come from an elderly woman with active or convalescent COVID-19. Both conserved end residues are part of each CDR3. Each record gives: CDR3 DNA, CDR3 protein, V gene, J gene, D gene, clone size. A D gene is named only where the DNA matches it firmly. The size of a clone is reported for some rows only, either as once, few or many, or as a class for expanded clones.

TGTGCCAGCAGTTTCGGGGGGTCCAATCAGCCCCAGCATTTT,CASSFGGSNQPQHF,TRBV28,TRBJ1-5,-,-
TGTGCCAGCAGTGAGAGCGGGGGGGCGTACAATGAGCAGTTCTTC,CASSESGGAYNEQFF,TRBV28,TRBJ2-1,TRBD2,-
TGCAGTGCTAGTTGGAGGACACCCCTCCACTTT,CSASWRTPLHF,TRBV20-1,TRBJ1-6,-,-
TGTGCCAGCAGCAAGCCTGGCAGGGTGCCTTCGGCAACTAATGAAAAACTGTTTTTT,CASSKPGRVPSATNEKLFF,TRBV11-2,TRBJ1-4,-,-
TGTGCCTGGAGTTCAGACAGCCCGGCACCCCAGCATTTT,CAWSSDSPAPQHF,TRBV30,TRBJ1-5,-,-
TGTGCCAGCAGCTTAGCGGGGGGAGCCGGGGAGCTGTTTTTT,CASSLAGGAGELFF,TRBV7-2,TRBJ2-2,-,-
TGTGCCAGCAGTCCGAGGACTAGCGGGTTAGATACGCAGTATTTT,CASSPRTSGLDTQYF,TRBV27,TRBJ2-3,TRBD2,few
TGTGCCAGCAGCCCCCCACAGGGGAATAATTCACCCCTCCACTTT,CASSPPQGNNSPLHF,TRBV7-9,TRBJ1-6,TRBD1,-
TGTGCCAGCAGCTTGGGTGGGACAGCCAGAAATCAGCCCCAGCATTTT,CASSLGGTARNQPQHF,TRBV5-6,TRBJ1-5,TRBD1,few
TGCGCCAGCAGTGGAACTAGGGACTATGGCTACACCTTC,CASSGTRDYGYTF,TRBV10-2,TRBJ1-2,-,-
TGCGCCAGCAGCTTCCTTGCCGGCGGGACCTCCTACGAGCAGTACTTC,CASSFLAGGTSYEQYF,TRBV5-1,TRBJ2-7,-,-
TGTGCCAGCCGGGACAACTCCTACAATGAGCAGTTCTTC,CASRDNSYNEQFF,TRBV2,TRBJ2-1,-,-
TGTGCCAGCTCACAGCCCCCCCTAGCGGGGGGGCCGTTTGGCACAGATACGCAGTATTTT,CASSQPPLAGGPFGTDTQYF,TRBV18,TRBJ2-3,TRBD2,-
TGTGCCAGCAGTTTTACAGGGGCCGATGGCTACACCTTC,CASSFTGADGYTF,TRBV12-3/TRBV12-4,TRBJ1-2,TRBD1,-
TGTGCCACCAGCACACGCACAGGGGCAGGTGAGCAGTTCTTC,CATSTRTGAGEQFF,TRBV15,TRBJ2-1,TRBD1,few
TGTGCCATCGATGGGACTAGCAACAATGAGCAGTTCTTC,CAIDGTSNNEQFF,TRBV10-3,TRBJ2-1,TRBD2,-
TGTGCCAGTAGTATTCATCGGACTAGCACAGATACGCAGTATTTT,CASSIHRTSTDTQYF,TRBV19,TRBJ2-3,-,-
TGTGCCAGCAGCTTAAGGCGGGAGTCTGATGAGCAGTTCTTC,CASSLRRESDEQFF,TRBV7-2,TRBJ2-1,TRBD2,-
TGCAGTGCTAGTGAGCCCCAGCGGGGGGACCACGAGCAGTACTTC,CSASEPQRGDHEQYF,TRBV20-1,TRBJ2-7,TRBD2,once
TGTGCCAGCGGAAGGGTCCCGGGGAGGGAAAAACTGTTTTTT,CASGRVPGREKLFF,TRBV28,TRBJ1-4,-,-
TGTGCCAGCAGCAGAGGACAGGGAGATGATCAGCCCCAGCATTTT,CASSRGQGDDQPQHF,TRBV5-8,TRBJ1-5,TRBD1,-
TGTGCCAGCAGCCTCAACGCCGGTCAGCGGATGACCGGGGTTAAACGCGGGGAGCTGTTTTTT,CASSLNAGQRMTGVKRGELFF,TRBV3-1/TRBV3-2,TRBJ2-2,-,-
TGTGCCAGCAGTGGGGACAGGGCGTATAGCAATCAGCCCCAGCATTTT,CASSGDRAYSNQPQHF,TRBV6-1,TRBJ1-5,TRBD1,-
TGCGCCAGCAGCTTGACCGGGGAGGAAGCTTTCTTT,CASSLTGEEAFF,TRBV5-1,TRBJ1-1,-,-
TGTGCCAGCAGCTGGACAGGGGGCATCACCGGGGAGCTGTTTTTT,CASSWTGGITGELFF,TRBV3-1/TRBV3-2,TRBJ2-2,TRBD1,-
TGTGCCAGCTGGACAGGGGCTCATCGGGACACTGAAGCTTTCTTT,CASWTGAHRDTEAFF,TRBV28,TRBJ1-1,TRBD1,once
TGTGCCACCCGGGGTACAGCGGGGGGTGAAGAGACCCAGTACTTC,CATRGTAGGEETQYF,TRBV10-3,TRBJ2-5,TRBD2,-
TGCGCCAGCAGCTTGGCCGCGGGACAGGACTATGGCTACACCTTC,CASSLAAGQDYGYTF,TRBV5-1,TRBJ1-2,TRBD1,-
TGTGCCAGTAGTTCAGGAGGGAACAGACTCTCTGGAAACACCATATATTTT,CASSSGGNRLSGNTIYF,TRBV19,TRBJ1-3,-,-
TGTGCCAGCAGCCATCGGACAGGCGATGAGCAGTTCTTC,CASSHRTGDEQFF,TRBV3-1/TRBV3-2,TRBJ2-1,TRBD1,-
TGCGCCAGCAGCTTGGACAGCTATGGCTACACCTTC,CASSLDSYGYTF,TRBV5-1,TRBJ1-2,-,-
TGTGCCAGCAGTTCCCGGGACAGGGGAAATGAAAAACTGTTTTTT,CASSSRDRGNEKLFF,TRBV28,TRBJ1-4,TRBD1,-
TGTGCCAGTAGGGGACAGTTCAATCAGCCCCAGCATTTT,CASRGQFNQPQHF,TRBV19,TRBJ1-5,TRBD1,-
TGTGCCAGCAGCGTAGGTCGCCTAGCGGGAGGCGAGCAGTACTTC,CASSVGRLAGGEQYF,TRBV9,TRBJ2-7,TRBD2,-
TGTGCCAGCTCATACCCGGGACTTGACATTCAGTACTTC,CASSYPGLDIQYF,TRBV18,TRBJ2-4,-,-
TGTGCCAGCACAACATTAGCGGCAACAGAGCAGTTCTTC,CASTTLAATEQFF,TRBV28,TRBJ2-1,-,-
TGTGCCAGCTCGACAGGGTCCACTGAAGCTTTCTTT,CASSTGSTEAFF,TRBV28,TRBJ1-1,TRBD1,-
TGTGCCAGTAGTATTCGGGGGGAATCCCTTTCTCCCCTCCACTTT,CASSIRGESLSPLHF,TRBV19,TRBJ1-6,-,-
TGTGCCAGCAGTCCGATTGGAGTCACCTACGAGCAGTACTTC,CASSPIGVTYEQYF,TRBV28,TRBJ2-7,-,once
TGTGCCAGCAGCCAGGCCCGTGGGACTAGCGGGAGTATTTTTGCGTATGAGCAGTTCTTC,CASSQARGTSGSIFAYEQFF,TRBV5-4,TRBJ2-1,TRBD2,few
TGTGCCAGTAGTCAACAGGGGGCGTTCAATGAGCAGTTCTTC,CASSQQGAFNEQFF,TRBV19,TRBJ2-1,TRBD1,-
TGTGCCAGCAGCAGCCCCCACACTAGCGGTTCCTACGAGCAGTACTTC,CASSSPHTSGSYEQYF,TRBV11-2,TRBJ2-7,TRBD2,once
TGTGCCAGTTCCCCTTACCTACGGGGGGAGGGAAAAGGCTACACCTTC,CASSPYLRGEGKGYTF,TRBV28,TRBJ1-2,-,few
TGTGCCAGCAGTTTGACAGGCCCCTCTGGGGCCAACGTCCTGACTTTC,CASSLTGPSGANVLTF,TRBV11-2,TRBJ2-6,-,-
TGTGCCAGCAGGGGGGCCTACCCGGGGGAGCTGTTTTTT,CASRGAYPGELFF,TRBV6-4,TRBJ2-2,-,-
TGTGCCAGCAGTACAGGGTACAACTATGGCTACACCTTC,CASSTGYNYGYTF,TRBV28,TRBJ1-2,-,-
TGTGCCATCAGTGAGTCTCGGGACAAGCTTGAAGCTTTCTTT,CAISESRDKLEAFF,TRBV10-3,TRBJ1-1,-,-
TGTGCCTGGAGTGTATCGGGGGGGCTGGGTCAGCCCCAGCATTTT,CAWSVSGGLGQPQHF,TRBV30,TRBJ1-5,-,-
TGTGCCAGCGGACGACAGGGTTACTCCGCTGGAAACACCATATATTTT,CASGRQGYSAGNTIYF,TRBV9,TRBJ1-3,TRBD1,-
TGCGCCAGCAGCGGACAGACCACTAACTATGGCTACACCTTC,CASSGQTTNYGYTF,TRBV5-1,TRBJ1-2,-,-
TGTGCCAGCAGGATGGGACAGGGGCCCAATCAGCCCCAGCATTTT,CASRMGQGPNQPQHF,TRBV21-1,TRBJ1-5,-,-
TGTGCCAGCACGATAGATTACAATGAGCAGTTCTTC,CASTIDYNEQFF,TRBV28,TRBJ2-1,-,-
TGTGCCAGCACTTACGACAGGGTTAGGGCCCAGTACTTC,CASTYDRVRAQYF,TRBV2,TRBJ2-5,TRBD1,-
TGTGCCACCAGCTCCGTTGACAGACTGAACACTGAAGCTTTCTTT,CATSSVDRLNTEAFF,TRBV15,TRBJ1-1,-,-
TGTGCCAGCAGCCTCCGAACAGGGCCCAACGAGCAGTACTTC,CASSLRTGPNEQYF,TRBV5-4,TRBJ2-7,-,-
TGTGCCAGCAGTTACCGCGGGAGCGAGACCCAGTACTTC,CASSYRGSETQYF,TRBV6-5,TRBJ2-5,TRBD2,few
TGCGCCAGCAGCACCCGGACTAGCTACGAGCAGTACTTC,CASSTRTSYEQYF,TRBV5-1,TRBJ2-7,TRBD2,-
TGCGCCAGCAGCCTGGGGGCGGGTGTCGAGACCCAGTACTTC,CASSLGAGVETQYF,TRBV5-1,TRBJ2-5,-,-
TGCAGTGCTAGTAATCGAGGGAGGAACTATGGCTACACCTTC,CSASNRGRNYGYTF,TRBV20-1,TRBJ1-2,-,-
TGTGCCAGCAGTGAACTAGCGAGTAGCACCGGGGAGCTGTTTTTT,CASSELASSTGELFF,TRBV2,TRBJ2-2,-,-